This TCR beta chain originates from a study of blood T cell repertoires in COVID-19. Trimming left V 5 bases short and J 4 bases short, with 12 bases between. The CDR3 sequence is 13 residues long. CDR1 is SGHVS and CDR2 is FQNEAQ in the germline V gene. The repertoire was sequenced with immunoSEQ multiplex PCR; TCRdb's copy has only in-frame clones and lacks some. The sample gives under 500,000 clones, 70% to 90% of which show up once; about 2% is in the top ten. The receptor's source is a woman aged 18-35 years with acute COVID-19. The chain couples TRBV7-8 to TRBJ2-7; D gene ambiguous. Sequencing was done on a sample of PBMCs or T cells enriched from blood (not recorded which). CDR3 bases: TGTGCCAGCAGCCCATCTCTAGTGTACGAGCAGTACTTC. This translates into CASSPSLVYEQYF. The full variable domain, completed using reference TRBV7-8 and TRBJ2-7, is GAGVSQSPRYKVAKRGQDVALRCDPISGHVSLFWYQQALGQGPEFLTYFQNEAQLDKSGLPSDRFFAERPEGSVSTLKIQRTQQEDSAVYLCASSPSLVYEQYFGPGTRLTVT.